Listed below are T cell receptor beta chains from one sample, sequenced in a study of shared clonotypes between healthy human individuals. Data came from immunoSEQ multiplex PCR; TCRdb stores just in-frame clones and leaves some out. Among 100,000 to 130,000 clones listed, about 70% were seen once. Material: memory CD8+ T cells sorted from blood. The receptors derive from a woman between 25 and 40 years old in good health. The CDR3 runs from the conserved cysteine through the conserved F or W. D genes are given only for firm matches. For some rows the clone size is stated as once, few or many, or as a class when expanded; others skip it.

-,TRBV2,TRBD2,TRBJ2-7,TGTGCCAGCAGTGAAGGACCACTAGCGGGAGTGAGTAACGAGCAGTACTTC,CASSEGPLAGVSNEQYF
-,TRBV11-3,-,TRBJ2-1,TGTGCCAGCAGCTTAATGCCGGCCCCAGTCTATGAGCAGTTCTTC,CASSLMPAPVYEQFF
many,TRBV6-5,-,TRBJ1-4,TGTGCCAGCAGTGATATTGGAGTTAATGAAAAACTGTTTTTT,CASSDIGVNEKLFF
-,TRBV6-6,-,TRBJ2-7,TGTGCCAGCAGTGATAGGGTGGGCGGAGCATACGAGCAGTACTTC,CASSDRVGGAYEQYF
few,TRBV10-3,-,TRBJ2-7,TGTGCCATCAGAGGGGATTCTAGGACCGAGCAGTACTTC,CAIRGDSRTEQYF
-,TRBV5-1,-,TRBJ1-1,TGCGCCAGCAGCTTTGACCGGGACGGGGGTGCTGAAGCTTTCTTT,CASSFDRDGGAEAFF
-,TRBV28,-,TRBJ2-2,TGTGCCAGCAACCCACTAGATCGCGGGGAGCTGTTTTTT,CASNPLDRGELFF
many,TRBV6-1,-,TRBJ1-1,TGTGCCAGCAGCAACGACCATTCGATCGCTGAAGCTTTCTTT,CASSNDHSIAEAFF
many,TRBV10-3,-,TRBJ2-7,TGTGCCATCAGTGAAGACGGTCCCTACGAGCAGTACTTC,CAISEDGPYEQYF
-,TRBV5-1,-,TRBJ1-1,TGCGCCAGCAGCTTGGAGGGCAGGGCCACTGAAGCTTTCTTT,CASSLEGRATEAFF
-,TRBV11-2,-,TRBJ2-7,TGTGCCAGCAGCTTAGCGCGCAGTAGCGACGAGCAGTACTTC,CASSLARSSDEQYF
-,TRBV7-9,TRBD2,TRBJ2-7,TGTGCCAGCGCAAACGGACTAGCGGGATACGAGCAGTACTTC,CASANGLAGYEQYF
once,TRBV7-9,-,TRBJ1-2,TGTGCCAGCAGATATACTGAAGAAAACTATGGCTACACCTTC,CASRYTEENYGYTF
-,TRBV11-3,-,TRBJ2-4,TGTGCCAGGCCGGAATTAGCGCTTACCAAAAACATTCAGTACTTC,CARPELALTKNIQYF
-,TRBV7-2,TRBD2,TRBJ2-7,TGTGCCAGCAGCTTTAGGGCTAGCGGGAGGACCTCCTCCTACGAGCAGTACTTC,CASSFRASGRTSSYEQYF
-,TRBV21-1,-,TRBJ1-4,TGTGCCAGCAGAGGAGGCGGTGAAAAACTGTTTTTT,CASRGGGEKLFF
few,TRBV28,-,TRBJ1-2,TGTGCCAGCAGTTTACGCCACAGGGTGGGAGGCTACACCTTC,CASSLRHRVGGYTF
-,TRBV7-9,-,TRBJ1-1,TGTGCCAGCAGCTGGGGGAAGAACGCTGAAGCTTTCTTT,CASSWGKNAEAFF
-,TRBV5-4,TRBD1,TRBJ1-3,TGTGCCAGCAGCTTCGGGGACAGGGAGAACACCATATATTTT,CASSFGDRENTIYF
-,TRBV19,-,TRBJ1-1,TGTGCCAGCGTACACTTAGGGGACACTGAAGCTTTCTTT,CASVHLGDTEAFF
many,TRBV2,-,TRBJ1-5,TGTGCCAGCAGACGAGCGGGCGGAATAAATCAGCCCCAGCATTTT,CASRRAGGINQPQHF
-,TRBV2,-,TRBJ1-5,TGTGCCAGCAGTATACGCAATCAGCCCCAGCATTTT,CASSIRNQPQHF
few,TRBV2,TRBD2,TRBJ2-7,TGTGCCAGCAGGCGGACTAGCGGGAGTTACGAGCAGTACTTC,CASRRTSGSYEQYF
few,TRBV28,TRBD1,TRBJ2-5,TGTGCCAGCAGTTCCTACAGGGGGCAAGAGACCCAGTACTTC,CASSSYRGQETQYF
-,TRBV10-3,-,TRBJ2-7,TGTGCCATCAGTAGACCGCTCTCCTACGAGCAGTACTTC,CAISRPLSYEQYF
few,TRBV7-2,TRBD1,TRBJ1-5,TGTGCCAGCAGCTCCAGGGGGGATAGCAATCAGCCCCAGCATTTT,CASSSRGDSNQPQHF
-,TRBV19,TRBD1,TRBJ1-5,TGTGCCAGTAGTCTTGGACAGGTTCATAGCAATCAGCCCCAGCATTTT,CASSLGQVHSNQPQHF
-,TRBV6-5,TRBD1,TRBJ1-1,TGTGCCACCAAACAGGGGGAAAGGTCTGAAGCTTTCTTT,CATKQGERSEAFF
many,TRBV19,TRBD2,TRBJ2-2,TGTGCCAGTAGTATCGACCTAGCGGGAGTCGGAACCGGGGAGCTGTTTTTT,CASSIDLAGVGTGELFF
-,TRBV15,-,TRBJ1-5,TGTGCCACCAGCAGAGATAGTGATTCGAGCAATCAGCCCCAGCATTTT,CATSRDSDSSNQPQHF
-,TRBV27,TRBD2,TRBJ2-7,TGTGCCAGCAGCCAAGAAGGTGGGAGGGCCAGCGAGCAGTACTTC,CASSQEGGRASEQYF
many,TRBV7-2,TRBD2,TRBJ2-1,TGTGCCAGCAGCTTATGGACCACAGGGACTAGCTACAATGAGCAGTTCTTC,CASSLWTTGTSYNEQFF
many,TRBV28,-,TRBJ2-7,TGTGCCAGCCAAACCCTACACATCCGACAGAGCTCCTACGAGCAGTACTTC,CASQTLHIRQSSYEQYF
-,TRBV7-6,-,TRBJ2-7,TGTGCCAGCAGCACCTACACCCTGGACTACCGCTACGAGCAGTACTTC,CASSTYTLDYRYEQYF
-,TRBV25-1,TRBD2,TRBJ2-1,TGTGCCAGCAGCGATCCCCCGCAGCGGGGAAACTACAATGAGCAGTTCTTC,CASSDPPQRGNYNEQFF
-,TRBV5-1,-,TRBJ2-7,TGCGCCAGCAGCTTGGACAGACCTAGCTCCTACGAGCAGTACTTC,CASSLDRPSSYEQYF
-,TRBV28,TRBD2,TRBJ2-7,TGTGCCAGCAGCTCGGGACTAGCGAGCGACGAGCAGTACTTC,CASSSGLASDEQYF